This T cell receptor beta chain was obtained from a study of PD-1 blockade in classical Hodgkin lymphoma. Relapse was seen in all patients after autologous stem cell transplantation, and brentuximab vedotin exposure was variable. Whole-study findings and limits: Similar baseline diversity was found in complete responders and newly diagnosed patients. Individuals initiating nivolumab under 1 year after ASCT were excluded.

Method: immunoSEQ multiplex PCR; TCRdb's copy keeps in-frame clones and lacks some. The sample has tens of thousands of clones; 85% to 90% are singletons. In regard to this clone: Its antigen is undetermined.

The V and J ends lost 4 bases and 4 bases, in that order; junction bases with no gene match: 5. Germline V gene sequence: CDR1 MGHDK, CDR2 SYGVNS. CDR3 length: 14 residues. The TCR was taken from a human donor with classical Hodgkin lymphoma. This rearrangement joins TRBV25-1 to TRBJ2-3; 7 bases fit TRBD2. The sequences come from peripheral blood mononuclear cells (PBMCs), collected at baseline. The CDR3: CASSGSAGADTQYF. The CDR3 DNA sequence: TGTGCCAGCAGTGGCTCCGCGGGGGCAGATACGCAGTATTTT. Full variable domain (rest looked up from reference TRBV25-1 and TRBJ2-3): EADIYQTPRYLVIGTGKKITLECSQTMGHDKMYWYQQDPGMELHLIHYSYGVNSTEKGDLSSESTVSRIRTEHFPLTLESARPSHTSQYLCASSGSAGADTQYFGPGTRLTVL.